This T cell receptor (beta chain) emerged from a study of shared clonotypes between healthy human individuals. V lost 4 bases and J lost 6; bases outside the gene matches: 3. The CDR3 is made up of 14 amino acids. CDR1 is SGHVS and CDR2 is FQNEAQ in the germline V gene. Deep was the level at which the assay was run. Sequencing was performed with immunoSEQ multiplex PCR; in TCRdb, only in-frame clones are kept and a portion is missing. The sample records about 2,200,000 clones, approximately 94% being singletons. Naive CD8 cells were CD45RO-negative, positively selected for CCR7, excluding terminally differentiated effector memory CD45RA+ cells.

The rearrangement links TRBV7-8 to TRBJ2-2, with 9 positions matching TRBD1. Sequencing used naive CD8+ T cells from PBMCs. This TCR was sampled from a young man in good health. Some clones in this sample may be carry-over from other donors' samples. CDR3 loop: CASSYGTGSGELFF. The CDR3 nucleotides read TGTGCCAGCAGCTACGGGACAGGGTCCGGGGAGCTGTTTTTT.